This passage covers 7 T cell receptor beta chains from one sample sequenced in a study of blood T cells in healthy people across ages. It was with a sample-barcoded 5' primer and a J-beta primer mix that a second PCR of about 7 to 12 cycles was run. TCRdb called the 5' RACE reads again in MiXCR, with one record for every CDR3 protein. This repertoire shows roughly 1,800,000 distinct CDR3 sequences, just under 50% found once; its top ten account for over 2%. Specimen: blood. Receptor source: a woman between 35 and 50 years old in good health.

As DNA, the CDR3 is TGTGCCAGCATCAGCTCGCGGGAGCAGTTCTTC. It specifies CASISSREQFF. The rearrangement links TRBV27 to TRBJ2-1; D is unclear. CDR1 MNHEY and CDR2 SMNVEV come from the germline V gene (reference sequence). Trimming cost V 7 bases and J 10 bases, with 11 bases left between them. This CDR3 region has 11 residues.

V is TRBV5-1 and J is TRBJ2-3; TRBD1 matches 9 bases. The V gene end was trimmed by 5 bases and the J gene end by 3 bases; junction bases not matched to a gene: 4. The CDR3 covers 14 residues. Germline CDR1 and CDR2: SGHRS and YFSETQ. Here the CDR3 reads CASRRQGVTDTQYF. CDR3 DNA: TGCGCCAGCAGGAGACAGGGGGTGACAGATACGCAGTATTTT.

The rearrangement joins TRBV20-1 to TRBJ2-5; TRBD2 matches at 10 bases. The V gene's germline CDR1 is DFQATT and CDR2 SNEGSKA (reference sequence). The CDR3 sequence is 15 residues long. Trimming took 3 bases from V and 4 from J; bases not matched to a gene: 8. The CDR3 sequence: CSASNSGGALETQYF. The CDR3 nucleotides are TGCAGTGCTAGTAACAGCGGGGGGGCTTTAGAGACCCAGTACTTC.

CDR3 sequence: CSVTARENEQFF. In DNA form, the CDR3 reads TGCAGCGTTACGGCCAGGGAAAATGAGCAGTTCTTC. The V call is TRBV29-1, the J call TRBJ2-1, with D perhaps matching TRBD1 (5 bases). The V and J ends lost 5 bases and 7 bases respectively, with 12 bases between them. The germline V gene has CDR1 SQVTM and CDR2 ANQGSEA. This CDR3 region has 12 residues.

This clonotype was picked up a small number of times. This sequence joins TRBV20-1 and TRBJ2-5, with 8 positions matching TRBD2. Germline V gives CDR1 DFQATT, CDR2 SNEGSKA (reference sequence). CDR3 length: 16 amino acids. V gave up 0 bases and J gave up 0 bases; unmatched junction bases: 6. The CDR3 region is CSARDGKRGYQETQYF. The CDR3 bases are TGCAGTGCTAGAGACGGGAAGCGGGGGTACCAAGAGACCCAGTACTTC.

This clonotype was picked up a small number of times. CDR3 in DNA: TGTGCCAGCAGAGGTGGGCCACCCTACGGGGAGACCCAGTACTTC. The encoded protein is CASRGGPPYGETQYF. The chain combines TRBV12-3 or TRBV12-4 with TRBJ2-5; D is uncertain. CDR3 length equals 15 residues. V shed 6 bases and J shed 5 bases, with 19 bases lying between them.

V usage is TRBV6-2 or TRBV6-3 and J usage is TRBJ1-5; D is undetermined. V lost 0 bases and J lost 2, with 8 bases in between. The CDR3 consists of 15 residues. Germline values: CDR1 MNHEY, CDR2 SVGEGT. The CDR3 DNA is TGTGCCAGCAGTTACTCGATCCAGGGCAATCAGCCCCAGCATTTT. Protein: CASSYSIQGNQPQHF.